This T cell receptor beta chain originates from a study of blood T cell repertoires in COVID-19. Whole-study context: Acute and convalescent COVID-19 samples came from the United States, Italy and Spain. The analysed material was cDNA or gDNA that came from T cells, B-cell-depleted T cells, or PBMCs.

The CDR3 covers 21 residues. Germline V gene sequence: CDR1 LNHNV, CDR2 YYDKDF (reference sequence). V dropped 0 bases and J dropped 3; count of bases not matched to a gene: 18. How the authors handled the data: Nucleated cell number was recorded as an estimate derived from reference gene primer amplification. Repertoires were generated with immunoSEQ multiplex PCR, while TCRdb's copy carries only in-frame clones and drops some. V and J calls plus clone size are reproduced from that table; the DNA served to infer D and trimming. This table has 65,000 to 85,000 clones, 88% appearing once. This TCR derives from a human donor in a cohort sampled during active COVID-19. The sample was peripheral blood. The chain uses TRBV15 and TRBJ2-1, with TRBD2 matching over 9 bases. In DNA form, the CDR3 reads TGTGCCACCAGCAGAGATAAACCCTGGCGGGGGGGAGTTTTTAACTACAATGAGCAGTTCTTC. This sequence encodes CATSRDKPWRGGVFNYNEQFF.